The rows below give T cell receptor beta chains drawn from one sample of a study of TIL therapy for anti-PD-1-resistant metastatic lung cancer. Here immunoSEQ multiplex PCR was the method, and the copy in TCRdb shows in-frame clones only, minus some. The table shows about 36,000 clones, with 70% to 75% occurring only once. Sequencing used blood, obtained at baseline. The receptors derive from a person aged 30 to 80 with non-small cell lung cancer. Each CDR3 is given with its conserved first and last residue. The D gene is left open where the match is weak. A row's size may be missing; if present it is once, few, many or a size class.

- TRBJ1-1 once TRBV15 CATSRWGGEDTEAFF TGTGCCACCAGCCGATGGGGGGGCGAGGACACTGAAGCTTTCTTT
TRBD1 TRBJ2-3 - TRBV5-6 CASSGTGGDTQYF TGTGCCAGCAGCGGGACAGGGGGAGATACGCAGTATTTT
TRBD1 TRBJ1-2 - TRBV28 CASSPRGTGEWKGYTF TGTGCCAGCAGTCCACGGGGGACAGGGGAATGGAAAGGCTACACCTTC
- TRBJ2-2 - TRBV6-5 CASSYSGLVTGELFF TGTGCCAGCAGTTACAGCGGATTGGTTACCGGGGAGCTGTTTTTT
- TRBJ2-5 - TRBV5-8 CASSPRLGERETQYF TGTGCCAGCAGCCCCCGACTCGGCGAGAGGGAGACCCAGTACTTC
- TRBJ2-2 - TRBV7-9 CASSLNTGELFF TGTGCCAGCAGCCTCAACACCGGGGAGCTGTTTTTT
- TRBJ2-1 - TRBV7-6 CASSLGGSRDGEQFF TGTGCCAGCAGCCTAGGAGGATCTCGGGACGGGGAGCAGTTCTTC
- TRBJ1-4 - TRBV4-3 CASSQEGGLGEKLFF TGCGCCAGCAGCCAAGAAGGGGGGCTCGGTGAAAAACTGTTTTTT
- TRBJ2-6 - TRBV5-8 CASRGYGGGANVLTF TGTGCCAGCAGAGGATATGGGGGTGGGGCCAACGTCCTGACTTTC
- TRBJ2-1 - TRBV6-4 CASSDSFLPLSYNEQFF TGTGCCAGCAGTGACTCGTTTCTACCTTTGTCCTACAATGAGCAGTTCTTC
- TRBJ2-3 - TRBV27 CASHRPGVADTQYF TGTGCCAGCCACCGTCCAGGGGTGGCAGATACGCAGTATTTT
- TRBJ1-5 - TRBV7-8 CASSGRLGGQPQHF TGTGCCAGCAGCGGCCGACTAGGAGGTCAGCCCCAGCATTTT
- TRBJ2-1 - TRBV6-4 CASSVRDNDEQFF TGTGCCAGCAGTGTTCGCGATAACGATGAGCAGTTCTTC
TRBD1 TRBJ1-6 - TRBV5-1 CASSPMPDRGNSPLHF TGCGCCAGCAGCCCCATGCCGGACAGGGGTAATTCACCCCTCCACTTT
TRBD2 TRBJ2-3 - TRBV6-1 CASSGGRAADTQYF TGTGCCAGCAGTGGCGGGAGGGCAGCAGATACGCAGTATTTT
TRBD1 TRBJ1-1 - TRBV7-9 CASSPQGAVTEAFF TGTGCCAGCAGCCCCCAGGGGGCAGTCACTGAAGCTTTCTTT
- TRBJ2-3 - TRBV7-9 CASSFPLSLDTQYF TGTGCCAGCAGCTTCCCCCTGAGCCTAGATACGCAGTATTTT
- TRBJ2-3 once TRBV7-2 CASSEPQGMGTDTQYF TGTGCCAGCAGCGAACCCCAGGGGATGGGCACAGATACGCAGTATTTT
TRBD2 TRBJ2-1 - TRBV6-7 CASSYSVLAGGPSYNEQFF TGTGCCAGCAGTTACTCCGTACTAGCGGGAGGGCCCTCCTACAATGAGCAGTTCTTC
- TRBJ2-3 - TRBV7-3 CASSYVGGYTDTQYF TGTGCCAGCAGCTACGTGGGCGGTTACACAGATACGCAGTATTTT
- TRBJ2-2 - TRBV6-1 CASSGVSGTGELFF TGTGCCAGCAGTGGGGTTAGCGGCACCGGGGAGCTGTTTTTT